The source of this T cell receptor (beta chain) is a study of graft-versus-host responses after intestinal transplantation. The repertoire was sequenced with immunoSEQ multiplex PCR; TCRdb's copy has only in-frame clones and lacks some. The table lists around 120,000 clones, about 93% of them singletons, with around 0.12% in the top ten. The study's findings and limits: Recipient bone marrow held GvH clones, some seen earlier in ileum or blood.

Germline CDR1 is GTSNPN and CDR2 is SVGIG (reference sequence). Trimming shortened V by 2 bases and J by 8 bases, and 9 bases separated the two germline ends. The CDR3 contains 11 residues. Note on this clone: As yet, its antigen is unknown. Other DNA sequences in this specimen translate into the identical CDR3.

The chain has TRBV30 and TRBJ1-1, with unresolved D. Sequencing used unstimulated CD4+ T cells sorted from spleen or lymph node cells, obtained before intestinal transplant. The sequence was obtained from a human donor who received an intestinal transplant. The CDR3 DNA follows: TGTGCCTGGAGTCGAGGCGGGGAAGCTTTCTTT. Translating gives CAWSRGGEAFF.